The entry below gives a single TCR beta chain sequence along with its context. The antigen is undetermined. The sample comes from a study of identical twins. The length of the CDR3 is 16 residues. The germline gives CDR1 DFQATT, CDR2 SNEGSKA (reference sequence). V was pared by 0 bases and J by 2 bases, with 17 bases between. Study outcomes and limitations: One should note that invariant MAIT and iNKT cells could partly confound zero-insertion analyses.

From the 5' RACE reads, TCRdb called clonotypes with MiXCR, one entry per CDR3 protein. Of around 680,000 distinct CDR3 sequences in the sample, over 8.5% were seen once. This sample was shared with a second study, whose subject was yellow fever vaccine responses in identical twins.

Sequenced input: PBMCs. This receptor was identified in a young woman in good health. This chain connects TRBV20-1 to TRBJ2-7; D may match TRBD1 or TRBD2 (7 bases each). CDR3 in amino acids: CSARDLRGGIAYEQYF. For the CDR3, the DNA is TGCAGTGCTAGAGATCTCAGGGGGGGCATCGCCTACGAGCAGTACTTC.